This T cell receptor beta chain stems from a study of beta chain features in type 1 diabetes. As every portion of the isolated RNA was reverse transcribed, the sequencing read expressed TCRB transcripts. Read counts averaged roughly 4 million for samples of naive, central memory and regulatory T cells. Data came from immunoSEQ multiplex PCR; TCRdb stores just in-frame clones and leaves some out. Of 250,000 to 350,000 clones in the sample, approximately 16% were seen once. Germline CDR1 reads MRHNA; CDR2 reads SNTAGT. The CDR3 runs 13 residues. Trimming removed 6 bases from V and 4 bases from J; junction bases left unmatched: 3. Whole-study results and caveats: When Type 1 diabetes patients were examined, their TCRB CDR3s proved moderately but significantly shorter in all four CD4+ subsets.

The purity of all sorted populations exceeded 95%. Notes on this clone: What it binds is unknown.

This sequence originates from a man aged 18 to 35 with type 1 diabetes. Sequenced input: naive CD4+ T cells from blood. This sequence joins TRBV6-4 and TRBJ1-1; 9 positions agree with TRBD1. CDR3 amino acids: CASRRQGGTEAFF. The CDR3 DNA reads TGTGCCAGCAGAAGACAGGGGGGCACTGAAGCTTTCTTT.